This T cell receptor (beta chain) was obtained from a study of T cell repertoires in cytomegalovirus infection. As for the study in general: Shared public TCR beta signatures pointed to both CMV infection and a matching HLA type. Study-level results: HLA-C-restricted, CMV-specific TCR beta clonotypes were dominant ex vivo. Cumulative frequency of public TCR beta families picked out carriers of CMV plus the relevant HLA.

TCRdb passed the reads through MiXCR, listing each CDR3 protein once. Counted here are some 170,000 distinct CDR3 sequences, 17% occurring once; the ten biggest clones make up under 30%. With respect to this clonotype: The antigen is not known.

The length of the CDR3 is 12 residues. V shed 4 bases and J shed 6 bases, with 10 bases lying between them. Germline values: CDR1 SGDLS, CDR2 YYNGEE. Sequencing used CD8+ T cells from PBMCs. The clonotype comes from a human donor in good health (CMV status not recorded). Some clones in this sample may be carry-over from other donors' samples. This sequence joins TRBV9 and TRBJ1-2, with a weak D call TRBD1 (5 bases). For the CDR3, the DNA is TGTGCCAGCAGCAGTAGGGGAGATGGCTACACCTTC. Its translation is CASSSRGDGYTF.